The 30 T cell receptor beta chains given below trace back to one sample, sequenced in a study of response to subunit inactivated influenza vaccine. TCRdb analysed the RT-PCR reads with MiXCR anew, one entry per CDR3 protein. The sample holds about 830,000 distinct CDR3 sequences, around a sixth seen once. Sample: PBMCs from blood, taken approximately 5 days after vaccination. Receptor source: a man in his fifties or sixties who received an inactivated influenza vaccine.

This clonotype appeared a few times. The J gene is TRBJ2-3, the V gene TRBV24-1, with D uncertain. Trimming cost V 10 bases and J 1 base, with 11 bases left between them. CDR1 is KGHDR, CDR2 SFDVKD, per germline. CDR3 length equals 13 residues. This chain's CDR3 is CATSQLRTDTQYF. DNA of the CDR3: TGTGCCACATCCCAACTTCGCACAGATACGCAGTATTTT.

This clonotype was counted only a few times. The chain has TRBV7-2 and TRBJ2-1; no clear D gene. Trimming stripped 1 base from V and 12 bases from J, with 7 bases between. The CDR3 runs 11 residues. From germline, CDR1 is SGHTA and CDR2 FQGNSA. The CDR3 DNA is TGTGCCAGCAGCTTAGGTCTCAGGCAGTTCTTC. Translated: CASSLGLRQFF.

J is TRBJ1-6 and V is TRBV12-3 or TRBV12-4; TRBD1 is a possible D gene (5 bases). CDR3 length: 12 amino acids. The V end lost 3 bases, the J end lost 13 bases, and 10 bases lay between the germline ends. This CDR3 reads CASSFPGTPLHF. The CDR3 DNA reads as TGTGCCAGCAGTTTCCCCGGGACGCCCCTCCACTTT.

The sample holds many counts of this clonotype. The V and J genes are TRBV6-1 and TRBJ2-1; TRBD2 is a possible D gene (5 bases). V was cut by 2 bases and J by 2 bases, with 7 bases left in between. Germline V gene lookup returns CDR1 MNHNS and CDR2 SASEGT. The CDR3 length is 14 residues. This CDR3 is CASSERETYNEQFF. CDR3 sequence (DNA): TGTGCCAGCAGTGAAAGGGAGACCTACAATGAGCAGTTCTTC.

The chain combines TRBV6-1 with TRBJ2-1; 8 bases map to TRBD2. CDR1 MNHNS and CDR2 SASEGT come from the germline V gene. The CDR3 runs 15 residues. Unmatched junction bases numbered 12, after V lost 5 bases and J lost 9 bases. The CDR3 coding sequence is TGTGCCAGCAGTCCGAGCGGGAGTTACGCGGCTGAGCAGTTCTTC. This translates into CASSPSGSYAAEQFF.

V gene TRBV6-2 or TRBV6-3 combines with J gene TRBJ2-7, with no clear D. Trimming took off 6 bases at V and 3 bases at J, with 15 bases between the two ends. The CDR3 has 14 residues. Germline CDR1 MNHEY, CDR2 SVGEGT. The CDR3 protein is CASSRLLDDYEQYF. CDR3 nucleotide sequence: TGTGCCAGCAGCCGCCTATTGGACGACTACGAGCAGTACTTC.

The chain is built from TRBV27 and TRBJ2-1; 14 bases match TRBD2. Germline CDR1 reads MNHEY; CDR2 reads SMNVEV (reference sequence). J gave up 6 bases and V 4 bases, and 5 bases lay outside the gene matches. The CDR3 is made up of 16 amino acids. The CDR3 sequence is CASSSGTSGSGNEQFF. CDR3 bases: TGTGCCAGCAGTTCCGGGACTAGCGGGAGTGGCAATGAGCAGTTCTTC.

CDR3 DNA: TGTGCCAGCAGTCTCGGGACACCTGGGGGGGGCCTCCACTTT. Translated: CASSLGTPGGGLHF. The chain uses TRBV12-3 or TRBV12-4 and TRBJ1-6; perhaps TRBD1 as D (6 bases). This CDR3 spans 14 amino acids. Trimming cost V 5 bases and J 15 bases, with 20 bases left between them.

This clonotype was found many times. The chain joins TRBV4-1 to TRBJ2-1; 12 bases agree with TRBD2. Germline V lookup: CDR1 MGHRA, CDR2 YSYEKL. Unmatched junction bases numbered 10, after V lost 1 base and J lost 12 bases. CDR3 length equals 16 residues. The CDR3 is CASSQVVRTSGEWQFF. The CDR3 region has the DNA TGCGCCAGCAGCCAAGTTGTTCGGACTAGCGGGGAATGGCAGTTCTTC.

V usage is TRBV7-9 and J usage is TRBJ1-3, with a tentative D call TRBD1 (5 bases). V lost 5 bases and J lost 14, with 16 bases in between. CDR1 and CDR2 from the germline V gene are SEHNR and FQNEAQ (reference sequence). The CDR3 length is 12 residues. The CDR3 reads CASSPAARDLYF. The CDR3 DNA reads TGTGCCAGCAGCCCAGCTGCTAGGGACTTATATTTT.

This chain uses TRBV29-1 with TRBJ2-7; the D gene is possibly TRBD1 (6 bases). Trimming shortened V by 0 bases and J by 5 bases, and 14 bases separated the two germline ends. Germline CDR1 reads SQVTM; CDR2 reads ANQGSEA. The CDR3 totals 14 residues. Here the CDR3 DNA reads TGCAGCGTTGAAGAGGGGGCCCTTTGGAACGAGCAGTACTTC. Protein product: CSVEEGALWNEQYF.

With respect to this clonotype: A much more abundant neighbour one base away suggests this may be a read error. The chain combines TRBV12-3 or TRBV12-4 with TRBJ2-5, with 7 bases fitting TRBD2. The V and J ends lost 6 bases and 5 bases, in that order; junction bases with no gene match: 9. The CDR3 runs 14 residues. CDR3 coding DNA: TGTGCCAGCAGACCAGTGGGAGGGCGGGAGACCCAGTACTTC. Its translation: CASRPVGGRETQYF.

The chain is built from TRBV6-1 and TRBJ2-3; unclear D gene. The V gene's germline CDR1 is MNHNS and CDR2 SASEGT. V gave up 8 bases and J gave up 8 bases, with 11 bases separating them. The CDR3 runs 11 residues. DNA for the CDR3: TGTGCCAGCTTTGCGGAATTTACGCAGTATTTT. It codes for CASFAEFTQYF.

The table lists this clonotype with many counts. The genes are TRBV4-3 and TRBJ2-1, with TRBD2 matching over 12 bases. V lost 3 bases to trimming and J lost 0 bases; unmatched junction nucleotides: 6. The CDR3 contains 18 residues. Germline V lookup: CDR1 LGHNA, CDR2 YSLEER. Here the CDR3 reads CASSQGTSGLSSYNEQFF. In DNA form, the CDR3 reads TGCGCCAGCAGCCAGGGGACTAGCGGGCTGAGCTCCTACAATGAGCAGTTCTTC.

This chain links TRBV9 with TRBJ2-3; D not certain. Germline values: CDR1 SGDLS, CDR2 YYNGEE. Trimming removed 6 bases at V and 0 bases at J, with 11 bases between. The CDR3 is made up of 14 amino acids. CDR3 sequence reads: CASNVRGSTDTQYF. CDR3 DNA sequence: TGTGCCAGCAACGTTCGCGGTAGCACAGATACGCAGTATTTT.

This clonotype was seen more than once but under ten times. The V gene is TRBV7-3, the J gene TRBJ2-6, with TRBD1 identical over 7 bases. Germline V gene lookup returns CDR1 SGHTA and CDR2 FQGTGA. The CDR3 runs 19 residues. V shed 5 bases, J shed 0 bases, and the junction held 13 bases outside the gene matches. The CDR3 region is CASSARPGQSYSGANVLTF. CDR3 nucleotides: TGTGCCAGCAGCGCGAGACCGGGACAGTCATACTCTGGGGCCAACGTCCTGACTTTC.

This clonotype has a handful of counts. The chain links TRBV4-3 to TRBJ2-6, with 7 nucleotides matching TRBD1. The CDR3 totals 16 residues. CDR1 and CDR2 (germline): LGHNA, YSLEER. V lost 0 bases, J lost 1 base, and 0 bases stayed unmatched. CDR3 loop: CASSQEGQSGANVLTF. The CDR3 DNA is TGCGCCAGCAGCCAAGAGGGACAGTCTGGGGCCAACGTCCTGACTTTC.

This clonotype was counted a few times. The J gene is TRBJ2-5, the V gene TRBV7-9, with 7 positions matching TRBD2. The CDR3 runs to 13 residues. J was trimmed by 1 base and V by 8 bases; bases with no gene match: 4. Germline values: CDR1 SEHNR, CDR2 FQNEAQ (reference sequence). In DNA form, the CDR3 reads TGTGCCAGCGGGGGGACTACCCAAGAGACCCAGTACTTC. Amino acids: CASGGTTQETQYF.

This clonotype showed up just a few times. The genes are TRBV5-6 and TRBJ2-7, with TRBD2 identical over 8 bases. Germline V gene sequence: CDR1 SGHDT, CDR2 YYEEEE. The CDR3 runs 14 residues. V shed 2 bases and J 4 bases; nucleotides not matched to a gene: 5. CDR3 sequence: CASSFLGLVYEQYF. The DNA of the CDR3 is TGTGCCAGCAGCTTTTTGGGACTAGTGTACGAGCAGTACTTC.

In DNA, the CDR3 is TGTGCCAGCTCACGAGGCCTAGCGGGAGGGAGCTCCTACGAGCAGTACTTC. As protein: CASSRGLAGGSSYEQYF. The gene calls are TRBV18 and TRBJ2-7; TRBD2 aligns across 12 bases. The CDR3 is 17 amino acids. Germline assignment: CDR1 KGHSH and CDR2 LQKENI. The ends lost 4 bases at V and 0 bases at J; junction bases unmatched: 7.

In its sample, this clonotype was seen many times. The gene calls are TRBV12-3 or TRBV12-4 and TRBJ2-1, with unresolved D. There are 12 residues in the CDR3. Between the trimmed V and J ends, which lost 5 bases and 9 bases, there was a span of 11 bases. This chain's CDR3 is CASSPIPVEQFF. In nucleotides, the CDR3 is TGTGCCAGCAGTCCCATTCCTGTTGAGCAGTTCTTC.

This clonotype was observed many times. The chain is built from TRBV20-1 and TRBJ2-5; 10 bases are shared with TRBD2. Germline CDR1 reads DFQATT; CDR2 reads SNEGSKA (reference sequence). This CDR3 is 15 amino acids long. The J segment lost 5 bases and the V segment lost 1 base, leaving 7 bases of the junction unmatched. CDR3 in DNA: TGCAGTGCTAGAGCTGTGACTAGCGGGTCGGAGACCCAGTACTTC. The encoded protein is CSARAVTSGSETQYF.

This clonotype was detected a few times. V gene TRBV10-3 combines with J gene TRBJ1-1; TRBD1 agrees at 7 bases. V was clipped by 10 bases and J by 1 base; unmatched bases: 3. This CDR3 is 12 amino acids long. Germline-derived CDR1 and CDR2 are ENHRY and SYGVKD. The CDR3 region is CATGQPNTEAFF. CDR3 nucleotide sequence: TGTGCCACGGGACAGCCGAACACTGAAGCTTTCTTT.

The chain employs TRBV15 and TRBJ1-2; D remains ambiguous. This CDR3 is built from 13 residues. Germline V gives CDR1 LNHNV, CDR2 YYDKDF (reference sequence). Trimming removed 0 bases at V and 3 bases at J, with 5 bases between. The CDR3, as DNA: TGTGCCACCAGCAGAGATTTACACTATGGCTACACCTTC. It codes for CATSRDLHYGYTF.

The CDR3 region is CASSGLDSGNTIYF. CDR3 sequence (DNA): TGTGCCAGCAGTGGGCTGGACTCTGGAAACACCATATATTTT. The chain is built from TRBV6-1 and TRBJ1-3, with unresolved D. Trimming shortened V by 4 bases and J by 0 bases, and 7 bases separated the two germline ends. Germline V lookup: CDR1 MNHNS, CDR2 SASEGT. The CDR3 runs to 14 residues.

The J gene is TRBJ2-4, the V gene TRBV20-1; a possible D gene is TRBD2 (6 bases). The CDR3 consists of 14 residues. Germline lookup yields CDR1 DFQATT and CDR2 SNEGSKA (reference sequence). Deletions cut 5 bases from V and 4 bases from J, with 15 bases between. The CDR3 protein is CSAAPGLAKNIQYF. In DNA, the CDR3 is TGCAGTGCTGCACCGGGACTCGCTAAAAACATTCAGTACTTC.

The rearrangement uses TRBV29-1 and TRBJ2-2; unclear D gene. Looked up from germline, CDR1 is SQVTM and CDR2 is ANQGSEA. Trimming cost V 6 bases and J 7 bases, with 18 bases left between them. The CDR3 has 14 amino acids. The CDR3 is CSVTLGSSFGELFF. As DNA, the CDR3 is TGCAGCGTCACTTTAGGGTCCTCTTTCGGGGAGCTGTTTTTT.

The gene calls are TRBV28 and TRBJ2-7, with TRBD2 matching over 10 bases. The CDR3 runs 13 residues. The junction had 2 bases not matched to a gene; V was cut back by 8 bases and J by 1 base. Germline loops: CDR1 MDHEN, CDR2 SYDVKM. The CDR3 coding sequence is TGTGCCAGCGAACTAGCGGGGTCCTACGAGCAGTACTTC. This translates into CASELAGSYEQYF.

The rearrangement joins TRBV29-1 to TRBJ2-7; TRBD1 matches 8 bases. The ends lost 8 bases at V and 4 bases at J; junction bases unmatched: 10. The CDR3 covers 13 residues. CDR1 SQVTM and CDR2 ANQGSEA come from the germline V gene. The CDR3 coding sequence is TGCAGCTTCCGGACAGGGACAACTTACGAGCAGTACTTC. The encoded protein is CSFRTGTTYEQYF.

The V call is TRBV7-9, the J call TRBJ1-2; the D gene is possibly TRBD1 (6 bases). V was cut by 5 bases and J by 3 bases, with 19 bases left in between. The CDR3 runs to 16 residues. CDR1 is SEHNR, CDR2 FQNEAQ, per germline (reference sequence). CDR3 nucleotides: TGTGCCAGCAGCGTCCCAACTACAACAGGGTACTATGGCTACACCTTC. Protein product: CASSVPTTTGYYGYTF.